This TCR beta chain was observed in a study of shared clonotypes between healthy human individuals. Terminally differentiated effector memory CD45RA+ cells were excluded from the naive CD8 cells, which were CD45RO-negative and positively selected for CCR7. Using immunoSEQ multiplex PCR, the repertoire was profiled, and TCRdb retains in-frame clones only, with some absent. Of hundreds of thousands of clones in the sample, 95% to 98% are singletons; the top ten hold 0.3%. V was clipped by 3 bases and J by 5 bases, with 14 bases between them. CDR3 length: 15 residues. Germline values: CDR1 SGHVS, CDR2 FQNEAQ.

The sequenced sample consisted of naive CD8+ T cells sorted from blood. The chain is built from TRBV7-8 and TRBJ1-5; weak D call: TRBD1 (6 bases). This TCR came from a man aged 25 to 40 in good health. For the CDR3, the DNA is TGTGCCAGCAGCTTGAGGACAGAAAAGGATCAGCCCCAGCATTTT. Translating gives CASSLRTEKDQPQHF. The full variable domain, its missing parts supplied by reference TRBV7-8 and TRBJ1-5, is GAGVSQSPRYKVAKRGQDVALRCDPISGHVSLFWYQQALGQGPEFLTYFQNEAQLDKSGLPSDRFFAERPEGSVSTLKIQRTQQEDSAVYLCASSLRTEKDQPQHFGDGTRLSIL.